This TCR beta chain was identified in a study of low-dose radiotherapy and immunotherapy resistance in tumors. This sample's time point: after trial treatment. Described treatment: LDRT plus nivolumab, ipilimumab, low-dose cyclophosphamide and aspirin (RACIN trial). It was nivolumab, ipilimumab, aspirin, low-dose cyclophosphamide and low-dose radiotherapy that donors received. This clonotype was picked up many times. First-strand cDNA used TRAV- and TRBV-specific primers, covering alpha and beta chains. The PCR that amplified TCRs ran for about 20 cycles, relying on a constant-region primer and a V-primer adapter. TCRdb fed the reads into MiXCR, producing one record per CDR3 protein. This table has about 39,000 distinct CDR3 sequences, around 21% appearing once. Germline CDR1 and CDR2: SEHNR and FQNEAQ (reference sequence). The CDR3 is made up of 13 amino acids. Unmatched junction bases numbered 1, after V lost 3 bases and J lost 4 bases.

The gene calls are TRBV7-9 and TRBJ2-5; 8 nucleotides line up with TRBD1. The clonotype comes from a female donor with ovarian cancer. The specimen was PBMCs, collected after low-dose radiotherapy plus immunotherapy. CDR3 DNA: TGTGCCAGCAGCTTCGGGACAGGAGAGACCCAGTACTTC. Encoded protein: CASSFGTGETQYF.